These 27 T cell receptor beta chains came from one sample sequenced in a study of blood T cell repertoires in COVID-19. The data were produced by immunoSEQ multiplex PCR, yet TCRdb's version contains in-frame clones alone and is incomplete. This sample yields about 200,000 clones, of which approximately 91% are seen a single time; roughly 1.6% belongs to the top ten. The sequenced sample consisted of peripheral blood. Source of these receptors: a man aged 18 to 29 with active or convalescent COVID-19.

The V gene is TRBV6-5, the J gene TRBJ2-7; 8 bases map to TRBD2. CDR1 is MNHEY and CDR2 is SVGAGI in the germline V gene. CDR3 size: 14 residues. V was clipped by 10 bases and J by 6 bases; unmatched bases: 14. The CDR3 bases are TGTGCCACCCGTTACGGGAGGGTCCCCGGCGAGCAGTACTTC. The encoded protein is CATRYGRVPGEQYF.

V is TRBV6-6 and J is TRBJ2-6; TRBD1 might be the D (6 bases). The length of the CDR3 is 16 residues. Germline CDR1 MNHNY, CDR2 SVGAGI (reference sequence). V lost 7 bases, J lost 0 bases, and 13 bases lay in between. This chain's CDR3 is CASTQGISSGANVLTF. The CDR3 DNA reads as TGTGCCAGCACTCAGGGGATTTCCTCTGGGGCCAACGTCCTGACTTTC.

This chain's CDR3 is CASTINREYGYTF. CDR3 bases: TGTGCCAGCACCATAAACCGGGAATATGGCTACACCTTC. The chain links TRBV5-6 to TRBJ1-2; D ambiguous. Trimming took 6 bases from V and 5 from J, leaving 14 bases between them. The germline V gene has CDR1 SGHDT and CDR2 YYEEEE. The CDR3 runs to 13 residues.

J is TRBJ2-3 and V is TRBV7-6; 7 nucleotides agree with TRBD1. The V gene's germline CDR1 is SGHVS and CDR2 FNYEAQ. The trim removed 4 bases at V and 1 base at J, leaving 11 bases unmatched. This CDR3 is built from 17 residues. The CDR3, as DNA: TGTGCCAGCAGCTGCTATGACAGGGCGGTGGGCACAGATACGCAGTATTTT. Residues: CASSCYDRAVGTDTQYF.

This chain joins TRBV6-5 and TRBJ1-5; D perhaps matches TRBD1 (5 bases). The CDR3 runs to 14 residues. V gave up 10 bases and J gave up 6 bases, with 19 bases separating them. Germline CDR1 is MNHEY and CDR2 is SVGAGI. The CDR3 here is CATGLAGGSQPQHF. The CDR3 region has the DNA TGTGCCACTGGGCTTGCGGGGGGGAGTCAGCCCCAGCATTTT.

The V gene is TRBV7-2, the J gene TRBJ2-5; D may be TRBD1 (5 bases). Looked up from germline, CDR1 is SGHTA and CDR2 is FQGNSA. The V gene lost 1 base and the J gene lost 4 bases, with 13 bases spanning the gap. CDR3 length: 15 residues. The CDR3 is CASSLVVGLGETQYF. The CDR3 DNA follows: TGTGCCAGCAGCTTAGTTGTGGGGCTCGGAGAGACCCAGTACTTC.

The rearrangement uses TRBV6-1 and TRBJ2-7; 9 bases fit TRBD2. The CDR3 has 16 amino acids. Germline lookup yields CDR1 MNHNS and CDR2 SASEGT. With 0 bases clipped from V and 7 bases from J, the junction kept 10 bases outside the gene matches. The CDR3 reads CASSEATAGGRSEQYF. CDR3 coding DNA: TGTGCCAGCAGTGAAGCAACGGCGGGGGGGCGGAGTGAGCAGTACTTC.

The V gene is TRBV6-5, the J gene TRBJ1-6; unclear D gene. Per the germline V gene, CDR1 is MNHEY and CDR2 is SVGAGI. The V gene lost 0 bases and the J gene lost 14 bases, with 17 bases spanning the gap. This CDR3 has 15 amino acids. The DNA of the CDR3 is TGTGCCAGCAGTTACTCGAGGGCCCTGGAACGGTCCCTCCACTTT. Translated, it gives CASSYSRALERSLHF.

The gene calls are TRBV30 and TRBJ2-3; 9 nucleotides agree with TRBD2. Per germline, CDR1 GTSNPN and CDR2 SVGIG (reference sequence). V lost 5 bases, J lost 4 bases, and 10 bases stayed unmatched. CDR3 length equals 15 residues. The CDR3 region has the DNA TGTGCCTGGGTCCTGGGCGGGGGGGCGGCAGATACGCAGTATTTT. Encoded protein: CAWVLGGGAADTQYF. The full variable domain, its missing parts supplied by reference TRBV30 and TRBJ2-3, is SQTIHQWPATLVQPVGSPLSLECTVEGTSNPNLYWYRQAAGRGLQLLFYSVGIGQISSEVPQNLSASRPQDRQFILSSKKLLLSDSGFYLCAWVLGGGAADTQYFGPGTRLTVL.

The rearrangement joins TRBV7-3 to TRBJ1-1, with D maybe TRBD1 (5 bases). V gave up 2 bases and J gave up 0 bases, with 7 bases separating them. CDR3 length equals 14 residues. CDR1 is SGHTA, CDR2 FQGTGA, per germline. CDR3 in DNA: TGTGCCAGCAGCTTAGGGGGGGTGAACACTGAAGCTTTCTTT. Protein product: CASSLGGVNTEAFF.

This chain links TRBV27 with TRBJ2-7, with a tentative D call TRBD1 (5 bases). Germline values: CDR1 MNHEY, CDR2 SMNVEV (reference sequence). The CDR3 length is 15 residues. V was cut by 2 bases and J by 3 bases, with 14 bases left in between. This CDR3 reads CASSLGAGRIYEQYF. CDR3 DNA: TGTGCCAGCAGTTTAGGGGCAGGCCGAATCTACGAGCAGTACTTC.

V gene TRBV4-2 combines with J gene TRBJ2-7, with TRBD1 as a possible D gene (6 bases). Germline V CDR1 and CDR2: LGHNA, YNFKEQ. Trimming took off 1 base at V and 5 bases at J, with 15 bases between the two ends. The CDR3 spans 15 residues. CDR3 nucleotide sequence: TGTGCCAGCAGCCAAGTTTCTGGGGGCAAAAACGAGCAGTACTTC. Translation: CASSQVSGGKNEQYF.

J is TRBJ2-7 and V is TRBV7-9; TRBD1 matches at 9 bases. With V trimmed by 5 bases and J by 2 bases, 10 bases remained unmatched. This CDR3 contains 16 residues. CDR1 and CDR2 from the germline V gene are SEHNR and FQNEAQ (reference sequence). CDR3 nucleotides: TGTGCCAGCAGCCGAAGGGTCGGGACAGGGACCTACGAGCAGTACTTC. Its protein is CASSRRVGTGTYEQYF.

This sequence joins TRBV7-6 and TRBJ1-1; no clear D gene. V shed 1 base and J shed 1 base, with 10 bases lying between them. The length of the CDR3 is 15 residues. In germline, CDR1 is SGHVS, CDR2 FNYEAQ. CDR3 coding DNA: TGTGCCAGCAGCTTAGTTGGGCCAGCGAACACTGAAGCTTTCTTT. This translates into CASSLVGPANTEAFF.

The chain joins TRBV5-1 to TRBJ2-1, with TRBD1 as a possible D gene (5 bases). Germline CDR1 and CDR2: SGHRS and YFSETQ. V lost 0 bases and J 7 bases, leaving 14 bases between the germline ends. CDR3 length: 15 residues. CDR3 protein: CASSLAQGGDNEQFF. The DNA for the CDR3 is TGCGCCAGCAGCTTGGCCCAGGGCGGCGATAATGAGCAGTTCTTC.

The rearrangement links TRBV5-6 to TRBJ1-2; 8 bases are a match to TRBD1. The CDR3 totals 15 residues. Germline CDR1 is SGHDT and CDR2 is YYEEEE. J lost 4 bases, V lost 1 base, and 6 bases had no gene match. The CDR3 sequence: CASSLSTGGPYGYTF. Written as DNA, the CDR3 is TGTGCCAGCAGCTTGAGTACAGGGGGGCCCTATGGCTACACCTTC.

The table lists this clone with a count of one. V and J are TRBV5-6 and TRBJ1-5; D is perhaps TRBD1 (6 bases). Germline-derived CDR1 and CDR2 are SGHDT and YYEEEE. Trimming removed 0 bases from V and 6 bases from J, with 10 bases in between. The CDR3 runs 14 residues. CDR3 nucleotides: TGTGCCAGCAGCTTGGGAGGGGGTAGTCAGCCCCAGCATTTT. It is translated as CASSLGGGSQPQHF.

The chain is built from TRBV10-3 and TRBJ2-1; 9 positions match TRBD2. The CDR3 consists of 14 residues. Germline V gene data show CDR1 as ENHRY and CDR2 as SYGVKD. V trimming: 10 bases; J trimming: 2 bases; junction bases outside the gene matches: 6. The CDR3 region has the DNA TGTGCCAGTTCTAGCGGGACAACCTACAATGAGCAGTTCTTC. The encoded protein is CASSSGTTYNEQFF.

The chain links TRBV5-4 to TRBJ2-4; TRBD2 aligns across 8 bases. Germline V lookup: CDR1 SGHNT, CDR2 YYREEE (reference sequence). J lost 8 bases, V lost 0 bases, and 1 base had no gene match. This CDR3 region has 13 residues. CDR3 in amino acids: CASSLAGGDIQYF. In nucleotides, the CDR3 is TGTGCCAGCAGCTTGGCCGGGGGGGACATTCAGTACTTC.

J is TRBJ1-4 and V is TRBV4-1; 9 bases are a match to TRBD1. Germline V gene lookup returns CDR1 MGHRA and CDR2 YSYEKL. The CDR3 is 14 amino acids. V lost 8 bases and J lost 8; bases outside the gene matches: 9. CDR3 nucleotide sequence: TGCGCCAGCGGGCCGACAGGGGGGGAGGAAAAACTGTTTTTT. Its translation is CASGPTGGEEKLFF.

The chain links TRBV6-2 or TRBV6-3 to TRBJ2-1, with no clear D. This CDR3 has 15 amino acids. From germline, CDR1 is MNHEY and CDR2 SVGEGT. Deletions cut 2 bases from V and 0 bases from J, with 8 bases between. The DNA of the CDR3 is TGTGCCAGCAGTTACGATCGGAGCTCCTACAATGAGCAGTTCTTC. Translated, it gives CASSYDRSSYNEQFF.

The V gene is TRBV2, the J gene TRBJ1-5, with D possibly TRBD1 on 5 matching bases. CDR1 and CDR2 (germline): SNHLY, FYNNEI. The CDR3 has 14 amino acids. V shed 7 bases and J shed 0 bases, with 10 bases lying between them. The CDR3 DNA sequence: TGTGCCAGCACTTACAGGAGTAGCAATCAGCCCCAGCATTTT. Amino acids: CASTYRSSNQPQHF. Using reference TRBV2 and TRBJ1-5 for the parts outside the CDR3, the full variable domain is EPEVTQTPSHQVTQMGQEVILRCVPISNHLYFYWYRQILGQKVEFLVSFYNNEISEKSEIFDDQFSVERPDGSNFTLKIRSTKLEDSAMYFCASTYRSSNQPQHFGDGTRLSIL.

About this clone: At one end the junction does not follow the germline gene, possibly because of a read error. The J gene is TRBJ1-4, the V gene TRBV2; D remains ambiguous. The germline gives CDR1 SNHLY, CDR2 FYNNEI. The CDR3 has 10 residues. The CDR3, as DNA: TGTGCCAGCAGTGAAGGGCGGAAGCTTTTT. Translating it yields CASSEGRKLF.

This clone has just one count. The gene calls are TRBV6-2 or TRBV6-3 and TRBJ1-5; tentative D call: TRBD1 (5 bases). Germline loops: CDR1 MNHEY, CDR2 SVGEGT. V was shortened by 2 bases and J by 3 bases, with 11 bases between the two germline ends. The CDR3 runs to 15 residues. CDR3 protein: CASSYGSGLNQPQHF. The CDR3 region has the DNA TGTGCCAGCAGTTACGGATCAGGGCTCAATCAGCCCCAGCATTTT.

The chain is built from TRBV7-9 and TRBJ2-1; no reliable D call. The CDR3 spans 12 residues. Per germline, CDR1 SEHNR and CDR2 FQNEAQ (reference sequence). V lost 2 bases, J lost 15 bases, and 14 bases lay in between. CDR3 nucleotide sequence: TGTGCCAGCAGCTTACTGTACGGTACTGTGTTCTTC. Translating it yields CASSLLYGTVFF.

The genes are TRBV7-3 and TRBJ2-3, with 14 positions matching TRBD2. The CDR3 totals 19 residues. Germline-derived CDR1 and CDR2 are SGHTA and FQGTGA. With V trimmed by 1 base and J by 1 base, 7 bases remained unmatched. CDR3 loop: CASSLRATSGGAGTDTQYF. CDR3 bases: TGTGCCAGCAGCTTAAGAGCGACTAGCGGGGGGGCCGGCACAGATACGCAGTATTTT. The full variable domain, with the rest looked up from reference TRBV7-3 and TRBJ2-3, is GAGVSQTPSNKVTEKGKYVELRCDPISGHTALYWYRQSLGQGPEFLIYFQGTGAADDSGLPNDRFFAVRPEGSVSTLKIQRTERGDSAVYLCASSLRATSGGAGTDTQYFGPGTRLTVL.

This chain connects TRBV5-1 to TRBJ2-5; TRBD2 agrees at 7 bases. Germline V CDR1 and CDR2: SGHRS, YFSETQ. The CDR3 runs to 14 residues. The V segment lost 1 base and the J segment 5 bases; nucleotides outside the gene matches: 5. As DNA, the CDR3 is TGCGCCAGCAGCTTGTCGGGGGGTATTGAGACCCAGTACTTC. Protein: CASSLSGGIETQYF.